A selection of T cell receptor beta chains follows, all from one sample in a study of patients and donors after allogeneic stem cell transplantation. TCRdb passed the RT-PCR reads through MiXCR, listing each CDR3 protein once. Of about 87,000 distinct CDR3 sequences listed, roughly 5.1% are singletons. The sample was blood, either unsorted or a sorted T cell fraction (not recorded which). These receptors originate from a human donor who was either an allogeneic HSCT recipient or a stem cell or donor lymphocyte infusion donor (not recorded which). It is not recorded whose cells these are; they may come from a transplant donor. Both conserved end residues are part of each CDR3. The D gene is left open where the match is weak. Expanded clones are given a class, and other clones once, few, many or no size at all.

>many|TRBJ2-1|TRBV20-1|TRBD2
CSASGTSGDNEQFF
TGCAGTGCTAGTGGTACTAGCGGGGACAATGAGCAGTTCTTC
>many|TRBJ2-5|TRBV5-1|.
CASSRDSNQETQYF
TGCGCCAGCAGCCGTGACAGTAACCAAGAGACCCAGTACTTC
>many|TRBJ2-2|TRBV4-1|.
CASSQDYSFTGELFF
TGCGCCAGCAGCCAAGATTACTCCTTCACCGGGGAGCTGTTTTTT
>many|TRBJ1-1|TRBV7-8|.
CASSLAGKAVAEAFF
TGTGCCAGCAGCTTAGCGGGGAAGGCCGTGGCTGAAGCTTTCTTT
>many|TRBJ2-7|TRBV6-2/TRBV6-3|.
CASSKPKEQYF
TGTGCCAGCAGTAAACCTAAGGAACAGTACTTC
>few|TRBJ2-1|TRBV6-1|TRBD2
CASSELAGGQNYNEQFF
TGTGCCAGCAGTGAGCTAGCGGGAGGGCAAAACTACAATGAGCAGTTCTTC
>.|TRBJ2-6|TRBV7-6|.
CASSSRRLGPGANVLTF
TGTGCCAGCAGTTCCCGGAGGTTGGGTCCTGGGGCCAACGTCCTGACTTTC
>many|TRBJ1-5|TRBV29-1|TRBD1
CSVRQGGGQPQHF
TGCAGCGTTCGACAGGGTGGTGGTCAGCCCCAGCATTTT
>many|TRBJ1-6|TRBV19|.
CASSIGKDSPLHF
TGTGCCAGTAGTATAGGGAAGGATTCACCCCTCCACTTT
>many|TRBJ2-1|TRBV6-1|TRBD2
CASSEGGLAYNEQFF
TGTGCCAGCAGTGAAGGAGGACTAGCCTACAATGAGCAGTTCTTC
>many|TRBJ1-5|TRBV20-1|.
CSARALIDNWESQPQHF
TGCAGTGCTAGAGCTTTAATCGACAATTGGGAGAGTCAGCCCCAGCATTTT
>.|TRBJ1-1|TRBV5-1|.
CASSFEAEAFF
TGCGCCAGCAGCTTCGAGGCTGAAGCTTTCTTT
>many|TRBJ1-2|TRBV7-2|.
CASSFNQGDYGYTF
TGTGCCAGCAGCTTCAATCAGGGTGACTATGGCTACACCTTC
>.|TRBJ1-1|TRBV6-1|TRBD1
CASSATGQGAKASF
TGTGCCAGCAGTGCAACCGGACAGGGGGCGAAAGCTTCCTTT
>many|TRBJ2-5|TRBV20-1|.
CSASTFQETQYF
TGCAGTGCGTCGACCTTCCAAGAGACCCAGTACTTC
>many|TRBJ2-7|TRBV20-1|.
CSARVAGDTGGYEQYF
TGCAGTGCTAGAGTCGCGGGGGACACGGGTGGCTACGAGCAGTACTTC
>many|TRBJ2-5|TRBV5-1|.
CASSLGGVGPSSETQYF
TGCGCCAGCAGCTTGGGGGGGGTCGGACCTAGTTCGGAGACCCAGTACTTC
>many|TRBJ1-3|TRBV11-2|.
CASSLSAGEIMSGNTIYF
TGTGCCAGCAGCTTATCGGCCGGGGAGATAATGTCTGGAAACACCATATATTTT
>.|TRBJ1-2|TRBV7-8|TRBD1
CASSSTGGRYGYTF
TGTGCCAGCAGCTCCACAGGGGGTCGGTATGGCTACACCTTC
>many|TRBJ2-7|TRBV3-1|.
CASSQLEGEQYF
TGTGCCAGCAGCCAATTAGAGGGCGAGCAGTACTTC
>few|TRBJ1-5|TRBV30|.
CAWSEKRGLGNQPQHF
TGTGCCTGGAGTGAGAAAAGGGGTTTAGGCAATCAGCCCCAGCATTTT
>many|TRBJ1-5|TRBV12-3/TRBV12-4|.
CASSQERGHTQPQHF
TGTGCCAGCAGCCAGGAAAGAGGACACACTCAGCCCCAGCATTTT
>many|TRBJ2-1|TRBV12-3/TRBV12-4|.
CASSGGRTKITDEQFF
TGTGCCAGCAGTGGGGGGCGTACCAAGATAACGGATGAGCAGTTCTTC
>.|TRBJ2-2|TRBV14|.
CASSPGRQAGELFF
TGTGCCAGCAGCCCGGGACGGCAAGCCGGGGAGCTGTTTTTT
>few|TRBJ1-2|TRBV7-8|TRBD1
CASSLAGQGFGYTF
TGTGCCAGCAGCTTAGCGGGACAGGGGTTTGGCTACACCTTC
>many|TRBJ2-7|TRBV7-9|.
CASSLARSRLRDEQYF
TGTGCCAGCAGCTTAGCGAGGTCGAGGTTAAGGGACGAGCAGTACTTC
>many|TRBJ1-1|TRBV19|.
CASSEETNTEAFF
TGTGCCAGTTCTGAAGAGACGAACACTGAAGCTTTCTTT
>many|TRBJ2-1|TRBV10-1|TRBD1
CASSEAQGAYNEQFF
TGCGCCAGCAGTGAGGCACAGGGGGCCTACAATGAGCAGTTCTTC
>many|TRBJ2-3|TRBV11-1|.
CASSLSPPGDHQINTQYF
TGTGCCAGCAGCTTATCTCCCCCGGGGGACCACCAGATTAATACGCAGTATTTT
>many|TRBJ2-7|TRBV10-3|.
CAISGTGYEQYF
TGTGCCATCAGTGGAACAGGGTACGAGCAGTACTTC
>many|TRBJ1-1|TRBV7-2|.
CASSPTMKFEAFF
TGTGCCAGCAGCCCTACCATGAAGTTTGAAGCTTTCTTT
>many|TRBJ2-4|TRBV18|.
CASSPRATGASLALYKNIQYF
TGTGCCAGCTCACCACGCGCGACGGGGGCCTCCTTGGCGTTGTACAAAAACATTCAGTACTTC
>many|TRBJ1-5|TRBV21-1|.
CASSKIPPGQAPPSNQPQHF
TGTGCCAGCAGCAAAATCCCTCCGGGACAGGCCCCCCCTAGCAATCAGCCCCAGCATTTT
>.|TRBJ1-2|TRBV30|TRBD1
CAWRKRGQGRNYGYTF
TGTGCCTGGAGAAAGAGGGGACAGGGAAGGAACTATGGCTACACCTTC
>many|TRBJ2-5|TRBV20-1|.
CSADFPADQETQYF
TGCAGTGCCGACTTCCCTGCAGACCAAGAGACCCAGTACTTC
>many|TRBJ2-7|TRBV5-1|TRBD1
CASSLDQGAYEQYF
TGCGCCAGCAGCTTGGACCAGGGGGCCTACGAGCAGTACTTC
>many|TRBJ2-3|TRBV9|TRBD2
CASSPRTSGTRGDTQYF
TGTGCCAGCAGCCCTCGGACTAGCGGGACGCGAGGGGATACGCAGTATTTT
>many|TRBJ2-7|TRBV20-1|TRBD2
CSARPLAGGEQYF
TGCAGTGCTAGACCACTAGCGGGAGGCGAGCAGTACTTC
>many|TRBJ2-3|TRBV9|.
CASSVTGYPPPGDTQYF
TGTGCCAGCAGCGTGACAGGTTACCCACCACCGGGAGATACGCAGTATTTT
>many|TRBJ2-7|TRBV20-1|TRBD2
CSARVAGGSYEQYF
TGCAGTGCTAGAGTGGCGGGGGGCTCCTACGAGCAGTACTTC
>many|TRBJ2-1|TRBV20-1|TRBD2
CSGSSGENEQFF
TGCAGTGGGTCTAGCGGGGAAAATGAGCAGTTCTTC
>many|TRBJ1-1|TRBV5-1|.
CASSLEPRSTLNTEAFF
TGCGCCAGCAGCTTGGAACCAAGAAGCACTTTGAACACTGAAGCTTTCTTT
>many|TRBJ2-3|TRBV7-2|.
CAGTQGGIGTDTQYF
TGTGCCGGCACCCAGGGGGGTATCGGCACAGATACGCAGTATTTT
>.|TRBJ2-5|TRBV5-4|TRBD2
CASKEAGVETQYF
TGTGCCAGCAAAGAAGCGGGAGTAGAGACCCAGTACTTC
>many|TRBJ1-2|TRBV24-1|.
CATSDPGGEGVWRYGYTF
TGTGCCACCAGTGACCCTGGTGGGGAGGGTGTTTGGCGATATGGCTACACCTTC
>many|TRBJ2-7|TRBV14|TRBD1
CASSQSRFQGASYEQYF
TGTGCCAGCAGCCAGAGTCGGTTCCAGGGGGCATCGTACGAGCAGTACTTC
>many|TRBJ1-6|TRBV6-5|.
CASSYEQHSYNSPLHF
TGTGCCAGCAGTTACGAACAGCACTCCTATAATTCACCCCTCCACTTT
>many|TRBJ1-2|TRBV12-3/TRBV12-4|TRBD1
CASNRDREDGYTF
TGTGCCAGCAATCGGGACAGGGAAGATGGCTACACCTTC
>.|TRBJ2-1|TRBV18|TRBD2
CASSPIAGGENEQFF
TGTGCCAGCTCACCGATAGCGGGGGGTGAGAATGAGCAGTTCTTC
>.|TRBJ2-1|TRBV19|.
CASSQRVGSSYNEQFF
TGTGCCAGTTCTCAGAGGGTAGGTTCGTCCTACAATGAGCAGTTCTTC
>many|TRBJ1-1|TRBV12-3/TRBV12-4|.
CASSARPANTEAFF
TGTGCCAGCAGTGCACGACCGGCAAACACTGAAGCTTTCTTT